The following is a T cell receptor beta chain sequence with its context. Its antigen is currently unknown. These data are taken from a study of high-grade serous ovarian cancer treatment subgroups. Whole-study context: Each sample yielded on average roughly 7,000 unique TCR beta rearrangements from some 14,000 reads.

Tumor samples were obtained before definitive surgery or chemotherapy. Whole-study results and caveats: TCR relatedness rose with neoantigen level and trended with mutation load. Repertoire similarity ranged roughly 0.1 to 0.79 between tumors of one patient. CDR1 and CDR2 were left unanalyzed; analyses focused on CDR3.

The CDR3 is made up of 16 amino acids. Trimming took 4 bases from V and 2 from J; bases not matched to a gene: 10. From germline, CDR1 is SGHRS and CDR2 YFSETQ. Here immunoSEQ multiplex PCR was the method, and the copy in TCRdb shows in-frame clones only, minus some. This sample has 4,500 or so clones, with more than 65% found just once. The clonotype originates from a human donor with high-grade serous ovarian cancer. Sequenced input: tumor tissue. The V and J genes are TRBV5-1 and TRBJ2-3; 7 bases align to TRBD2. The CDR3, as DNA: TGCGCCAGCAGCCTACTAAGCGGGGCCATCACAGATACGCAGTATTTT. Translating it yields CASSLLSGAITDTQYF.